Listed here are 7 T cell receptor beta chains from one sample, sequenced in a study of chemoradiotherapy in HPV16-positive cancers. Data came from immunoSEQ multiplex PCR; TCRdb stores just in-frame clones and leaves some out. Of 6,500 to 9,000 clones listed, roughly 90% are singletons. The specimen was tumor tissue, collected from a patient who underwent chemoradiotherapy. The receptors shown here come from a human donor with HPV-associated anogenital cancer.

The J gene is TRBJ2-7, the V gene TRBV5-1; the D call may be TRBD1 or TRBD2 (5 bases each). The V gene's germline CDR1 is SGHRS and CDR2 YFSETQ. The V end was cut by 4 bases, the J end by 2 bases, with 10 bases between. The CDR3 runs to 13 residues. As DNA, the CDR3 is TGCGCCAGCAGCCACGGGGACGCCTACGAGCAGTACTTC. Protein product: CASSHGDAYEQYF.

With regard to this clone: An end of the junction differs from the germline gene, which may be a read error. V gene TRBV15 combines with J gene TRBJ2-5; D is unclear. The germline gives CDR1 LNHNV, CDR2 YYDKDF (reference sequence). This CDR3 is 15 amino acids long. As DNA, the CDR3 is TGTGCCACCAGCAGAGATCTGGTCGGCCAAGGGACCCAGTACTTC. It is translated as CATSRDLVGQGTQYF.

The rearrangement links TRBV10-3 to TRBJ2-5; 8 nucleotides match TRBD2. The CDR3 is made up of 14 amino acids. The J segment lost 2 bases and the V segment lost 7 bases, leaving 6 bases of the junction unmatched. From germline, CDR1 is ENHRY and CDR2 SYGVKD. CDR3 in DNA: TGTGCCATCAAGGCGGGAGGCAATCAAGAGACCCAGTACTTC. Amino acid sequence: CAIKAGGNQETQYF.

This clone showed up just once. The chain joins TRBV5-1 to TRBJ2-5, with D unclear. V was shortened by 0 bases and J by 9 bases, with 9 bases between the two germline ends. Germline loops: CDR1 SGHRS, CDR2 YFSETQ. The CDR3 runs to 12 residues. The CDR3 DNA sequence: TGCGCCAGCAGCTTGGCAGATCACCCCCAGTACTTC. Protein: CASSLADHPQYF.

The chain recombines TRBV19 with TRBJ2-1; TRBD1 matches at 7 bases. The CDR3 runs to 15 residues. V lost 4 bases to trimming and J lost 3 bases; unmatched junction nucleotides: 6. Germline V gene sequence: CDR1 LNHDA, CDR2 SQIVND (reference sequence). In DNA, the CDR3 is TGTGCCAGTAGTAGCACCGGGACAGTCTACAATGAGCAGTTCTTC. This sequence encodes CASSSTGTVYNEQFF.

The chain carries TRBV2 and TRBJ2-1, with D perhaps matching TRBD2 (5 bases). CDR3 size: 13 residues. The germline V gene encodes CDR1 SNHLY and CDR2 FYNNEI. V lost 2 bases and J lost 4, with 6 bases in between. In DNA form, the CDR3 reads TGTGCCAGCAGTGAAACGGGGTACAATGAGCAGTTCTTC. Translated, it gives CASSETGYNEQFF.

The chain couples TRBV5-4 to TRBJ2-2, with 12 bases identical to TRBD2. The CDR3 runs 16 residues. V was pared by 3 bases and J by 9 bases, with 9 bases of the junction left unmatched. CDR1 and CDR2 from the germline V gene are SGHNT and YYREEE (reference sequence). The DNA of the CDR3 is TGTGCCAGCAGCTCAGGGACTAGCGGGCGTTACAGGGAGCTGTTTTTT. Translated, it gives CASSSGTSGRYRELFF.